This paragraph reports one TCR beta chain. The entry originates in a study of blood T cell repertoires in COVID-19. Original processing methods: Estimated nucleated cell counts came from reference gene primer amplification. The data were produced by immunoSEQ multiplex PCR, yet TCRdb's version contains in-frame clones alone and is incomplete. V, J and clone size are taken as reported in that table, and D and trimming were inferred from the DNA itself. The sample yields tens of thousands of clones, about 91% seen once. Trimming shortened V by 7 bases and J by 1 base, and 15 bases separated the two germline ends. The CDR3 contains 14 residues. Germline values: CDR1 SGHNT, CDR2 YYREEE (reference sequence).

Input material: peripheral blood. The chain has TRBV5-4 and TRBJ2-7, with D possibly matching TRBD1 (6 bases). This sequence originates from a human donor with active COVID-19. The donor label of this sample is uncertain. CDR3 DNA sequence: TGTGCCAGCCGATCCAGGGGAAGTTCCTACGAGCAGTACTTC. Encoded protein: CASRSRGSSYEQYF. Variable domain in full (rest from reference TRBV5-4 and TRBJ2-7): ETGVTQSPTHLIKTRGQQVTLRCSSQSGHNTVSWYQQALGQGPQFIFQYYREEENGRGNFPPRFSGLQFPNYSSELNVNALELDDSALYLCASRSRGSSYEQYFGPGTRLTVT.